Shown below are 24 T cell receptor beta chains from a single sample sequenced in a study of immune heterogeneity within non-small cell lung tumors. Multiplex PCR amplified the TCR beta CDR3 region. Its first round ran for around 10 cycles with 32 V and 13 J primers. TCRdb reprocessed the multiplex PCR reads with MiXCR, giving one entry per CDR3 protein. The sample has 15,000 to 20,000 distinct CDR3 sequences; less than 35% are singletons. Genomic DNA from bulk tumor acted as the template, and roughly 0.55 ug was loaded per sample. Several far-apart biopsies were taken per primary tumor during surgery. Newly diagnosed with untreated non-small cell lung cancer, the patients underwent curative surgery. The sequenced sample consisted of lung tumor tissue. These receptors originate from a man in his forties or fifties with non-small cell lung cancer.

Within the sample, this clonotype is medium-sized. This chain connects TRBV12-3 or TRBV12-4 to TRBJ2-2, with 9 bases aligning to TRBD1. V lost 6 bases to trimming and J lost 1 base; unmatched junction nucleotides: 6. This CDR3 is 16 amino acids long. The CDR3 here is CASSTDRGVNTGELFF. In DNA form, the CDR3 reads TGTGCCAGCAGCACGGACAGGGGAGTGAACACCGGGGAGCTGTTTTTT.

As concerns this clonotype: This may arise from a read error, as a much more abundant clone is one base away. The gene calls are TRBV30 and TRBJ1-1, with D hard to call. The CDR3 covers 13 residues. Per the germline V gene, CDR1 is GTSNPN and CDR2 is SVGIG (reference sequence). In DNA form, the CDR3 reads TGTTCCTGGAGAGTAAGGGAAACGACTGAAGCTTTCTTT. Translation gives CSWRVRETTEAFF.

This clonotype is judged medium-sized. The J gene is TRBJ2-7, the V gene TRBV6-5, with 8 nucleotides matching TRBD2. Germline V gene lookup returns CDR1 MNHEY and CDR2 SVGAGI. The CDR3 sequence is 16 residues long. J gave up 3 bases and V 0 bases, and 7 bases lay outside the gene matches. CDR3 sequence: CASSYSPSGRDYEQYF. The CDR3 DNA follows: TGTGCCAGCAGTTACTCCCCGTCCGGGAGGGACTACGAGCAGTACTTC.

About this clonotype itself: A much larger clone lies a single base off, so this may be a read error. The rearrangement uses TRBV2 and TRBJ1-5; D unresolved. The CDR3 is 13 residues long. Between the trimmed V and J ends, which lost 7 bases and 6 bases, there was a span of 13 bases. The germline V gene has CDR1 SNHLY and CDR2 FYNNEI. DNA of the CDR3: TGTGCCAGCAATTGGGCGATAAGTCAGCCCCAGCATTTT. Translating it yields CASNWAISQPQHF.

In the case of this clonotype: Given the absence of the conserved phenylalanine or tryptophan at the CDR3 end, a read error is likely. The chain carries TRBV28 and TRBJ2-1; D remains unclear. CDR1 is MDHEN, CDR2 SYDVKM, per germline. The CDR3 sequence is 16 residues long. V lost 2 bases, J lost 6 bases, and 17 bases lay in between. The DNA of the CDR3 is TGTGCCAGCAGTTTACCTACAAGGACGCGTGGCAATGAGCAGTTCCTC. It is translated as CASSLPTRTRGNEQFL.

This clonotype was recorded at least ten times. This chain uses TRBV6-6 with TRBJ2-4, with 10 positions matching TRBD1. After removal of 0 bases from V and 1 base from J, the junction contained 12 bases not matched to a gene. The CDR3 is 20 amino acids. Germline lookup yields CDR1 MNHNY and CDR2 SVGAGI (reference sequence). CDR3 residues: CASSYSEPGQGYMAKNIQYF. Written as DNA, the CDR3 is TGTGCCAGCAGTTACTCTGAACCGGGACAGGGGTACATGGCCAAAAACATTCAGTACTTC.

Details on this clonotype: A much larger clone lies a single base off, so this may be a read error. This rearrangement joins TRBV19 to TRBJ2-3; TRBD1 matches 9 bases. The CDR3 extends over 16 amino acids. The germline gives CDR1 LNHDA, CDR2 SQIVND (reference sequence). This chain's CDR3 is CTSSIDQGQGIDTQYF. CDR3 bases: TGTACCAGTAGTATAGATCAAGGACAGGGGATAGATACGCAGTATTTT. The whole variable domain, remainder taken from reference TRBV19 and TRBJ2-3, is DGGITQSPKYLFRKEGQNVTLSCEQNLNHDAMYWYRQDPGQGLRLIYYSQIVNDFQKGDIAEGYSVSREKKESFPLTVTSAQKNPTAFYLCTSSIDQGQGIDTQYFGPGTRLTVL.

This clonotype was counted at least ten times. The genes are TRBV14 and TRBJ2-7; TRBD1 aligns across 7 bases. In germline, CDR1 is SGHDN, CDR2 FVKESK. The CDR3 is made up of 14 amino acids. V dropped 3 bases and J dropped 3; count of bases not matched to a gene: 5. CDR3: CASSHMTGYYEQYF. CDR3 DNA sequence: TGTGCCAGCAGCCATATGACAGGGTACTACGAGCAGTACTTC.

In its sample, this clonotype is medium-sized (0.01 to 0.1%). This sequence joins TRBV18 and TRBJ2-7; 9 nucleotides align to TRBD1. Germline V gives CDR1 KGHSH, CDR2 LQKENI. The CDR3 is 15 amino acids. J gave up 6 bases and V 0 bases, and 6 bases lay outside the gene matches. The CDR3 nucleotides read TGTGCCAGCTCACCACCGGGACAGGGCACGGGCGAGCAGTACTTC. It is translated as CASSPPGQGTGEQYF.

The table lists this clonotype with many counts. The gene calls are TRBV11-3 and TRBJ1-1; D not certain. Trimming took off 2 bases at V and 2 bases at J, with 9 bases between the two ends. From germline, CDR1 is SGHNT and CDR2 YENEEA. This CDR3 spans 14 amino acids. The CDR3 DNA reads as TGTGCCAGCAGCTTATCAAAAGTCAACACTGAAGCTTTCTTT. This encodes CASSLSKVNTEAFF.

V and J are TRBV6-5 and TRBJ1-5, with 10 nucleotides matching TRBD1. After removal of 10 bases from V and 4 bases from J, the junction contained 19 bases not matched to a gene. From germline, CDR1 is MNHEY and CDR2 SVGAGI. The CDR3 runs 18 residues. The CDR3 protein is CAIISLSGTGVRNQPQHF. The CDR3 DNA reads as TGTGCCATCATTTCATTATCCGGGACAGGGGTGAGGAATCAGCCCCAGCATTTT.

A remark on this clonotype: A read error may be the cause here, since a much bigger clone is one base away. This chain joins TRBV6-2 or TRBV6-3 and TRBJ1-6; weak D call: TRBD1 (5 bases). Looked up from germline, CDR1 is MNHEY and CDR2 is SVGEGT. The CDR3 is 15 amino acids. The CDR3 loop reads CVSRKWDASNSPLHF. CDR3 nucleotide sequence: TGTGTCAGCAGAAAATGGGACGCATCGAATTCACCCCTCCACTTT.

By share, this clonotype counts as medium-sized (0.01 to 0.1%). The chain is built from TRBV20-1 and TRBJ2-1; TRBD2 matches 7 bases. Looked up from germline, CDR1 is DFQATT and CDR2 is SNEGSKA (reference sequence). The ends lost 1 base at V and 5 bases at J; junction bases unmatched: 8. This CDR3 spans 15 amino acids. CDR3 sequence: CSARVRGRADNEQFF. CDR3 coding DNA: TGCAGTGCTAGAGTGCGGGGGAGGGCAGACAATGAGCAGTTCTTC.

In DNA, the CDR3 is TGCGCCAGCAGCTTGTCTTGGACTAGCGTCGGCAATGAGCAGTTCTTC. Translating it yields CASSLSWTSVGNEQFF. The rearrangement links TRBV5-1 to TRBJ2-1; the match to TRBD2 covers 9 bases. CDR3 size: 16 residues. Losses at the gene ends were 1 base for V and 6 bases for J; bases not matched to a gene: 8. In germline, CDR1 is SGHRS, CDR2 YFSETQ.

CDR3 sequence reads: CASSQDEGAWGEAFF. The CDR3 region has the DNA TGCGCCAGCAGCCAAGATGAAGGGGCGTGGGGTGAAGCTTTCTTT. The J gene is TRBJ1-1, the V gene TRBV4-1, with a weak D call TRBD1 (5 bases). V lost 0 bases and J lost 7, with 15 bases in between. The V gene's germline CDR1 is MGHRA and CDR2 YSYEKL. The CDR3 has 15 residues.

Worth noting for this clonotype: This sequence may be a read error, since a much larger clone differs from it by one base. The chain recombines TRBV11-2 with TRBJ1-2; the D is unclear. Trimming removed 5 bases at V and 1 base at J, with 8 bases between. CDR1 and CDR2 from the germline V gene are SGHAT and FQNNGV. The CDR3 has 13 amino acids. CDR3 sequence reads: CASSQDLNYGYTF. CDR3 coding DNA: TGTGCCAGCAGCCAGGACCTTAACTATGGCTACACCTTC.

By share of the sample, this clonotype is medium-sized. This sequence joins TRBV6-1 and TRBJ1-3; the match to TRBD1 covers 7 bases. Germline V gene sequence: CDR1 MNHNS, CDR2 SASEGT. Trimming at V came to 5 bases and at J to 0 bases, leaving 10 bases not matched to a gene. This CDR3 has 17 amino acids. The CDR3 is CASSFSRDSNSGNTIYF. The CDR3 DNA reads TGTGCCAGCAGTTTCTCTCGGGACAGCAACTCTGGAAACACCATATATTTT.

This clonotype has more than one count but fewer than ten. This chain connects TRBV5-4 to TRBJ2-3; a weak D match, TRBD1 (6 bases). The CDR3 consists of 15 residues. Germline values: CDR1 SGHNT, CDR2 YYREEE (reference sequence). V lost 4 bases, J lost 2 bases, and 14 bases lay in between. The CDR3 coding sequence is TGTGCCAGCAGCCCTAACCGACAGGACACAGATACGCAGTATTTT. Translation: CASSPNRQDTDTQYF.

The table lists this clonotype with a few counts. The rearrangement uses TRBV5-5 and TRBJ2-7, with D perhaps TRBD1 (6 bases). V lost 4 bases, J lost 3 bases, and 20 bases lay in between. CDR1 SGHKS and CDR2 YYEKEE come from the germline V gene (reference sequence). CDR3 length: 16 amino acids. The CDR3 loop is CASSRTDLTANYEQYF. The CDR3 coding sequence is TGTGCCAGCAGCAGGACAGACCTCACGGCAAACTACGAGCAGTACTTC.

V usage is TRBV5-1 and J usage is TRBJ1-1; a possible D gene is TRBD1 (6 bases). V shed 0 bases and J shed 2 bases, with 14 bases lying between them. Germline V CDR1 and CDR2: SGHRS, YFSETQ. The CDR3 covers 16 residues. The CDR3 DNA sequence: TGCGCCAGCAGCTTGGGATGGGAAGGGGGTAACACTGAAGCTTTCTTT. As protein: CASSLGWEGGNTEAFF.

The sample holds a few counts of this clonotype. The rearrangement links TRBV7-6 to TRBJ2-1; possible D gene TRBD1, 6 bases. This CDR3 has 17 residues. Germline CDR1 reads SGHVS; CDR2 reads FNYEAQ. The V gene lost 3 bases and the J gene lost 0 bases, with 15 bases spanning the gap. CDR3 residues: CASSFGTPQSSYNEQFF. The CDR3 DNA reads as TGTGCCAGCAGCTTTGGGACACCCCAGAGCTCCTACAATGAGCAGTTCTTC.

In this sample, this clonotype is medium-sized (0.01 to 0.1%). The chain recombines TRBV27 with TRBJ2-7; 7 bases line up with TRBD1. The V segment lost 5 bases and the J segment 3 bases; nucleotides outside the gene matches: 7. The CDR3 extends over 14 amino acids. Per the germline V gene, CDR1 is MNHEY and CDR2 is SMNVEV (reference sequence). CDR3 DNA sequence: TGTGCCAGCAGTCCAGGACAGGAACACTACGAGCAGTACTTC. This encodes CASSPGQEHYEQYF.

In its sample, this clonotype was seen a few times. The chain joins TRBV7-9 to TRBJ2-3; TRBD2 is a possible D gene (6 bases). The CDR3 is 16 residues long. The ends were cut back, 1 base at V and 2 bases at J, with 13 bases in the middle. The germline CDR1 and CDR2 sequences are SEHNR and FQNEAQ (reference sequence). The CDR3 protein is CASSLVAGPTTDTQYF. For the CDR3, the DNA is TGTGCCAGCAGCTTAGTGGCGGGACCGACCACAGATACGCAGTATTTT.

CDR3 loop: CASSLGPQGNEQFF. The DNA for the CDR3 is TGTGCCAGCAGCTTAGGTCCCCAGGGCAATGAGCAGTTCTTC. This chain joins TRBV7-3 and TRBJ2-1; possible D gene TRBD1, 5 bases. The CDR3 spans 14 residues. Germline CDR1 SGHTA, CDR2 FQGTGA. Deletions cut 2 bases from V and 6 bases from J, with 11 bases between. Complete variable domain (other parts from reference TRBV7-3 and TRBJ2-1): GAGVSQTPSNKVTEKGKYVELRCDPISGHTALYWYRQSLGQGPEFLIYFQGTGAADDSGLPNDRFFAVRPEGSVSTLKIQRTERGDSAVYLCASSLGPQGNEQFFGPGTRLTVL.